This TCR beta chain emerged from a study of CXCR3-negative and CXCR3-positive naive CD8 T cells. Comments on this clonotype: Its matching antigen is unknown.

Notes on the study in general: For the naive subsets, surface CD5 was similar, and TCR strength was inferred from TRB CDR3 properties. CXCR3-positive naive cells had more hydrophobic TRB CDR3s than CXCR3-negative naive cells.

This CDR3 region has 15 residues. Per the germline V gene, CDR1 is SGHVS and CDR2 is FNYEAQ. The authors made the TRB cDNA libraries by 5' RACE using UMI labels. TCRdb re-analyzed the 5' RACE reads; it lists each CDR3 protein once, without DNA. This sample's clone table lists some 150,000 distinct CDR3 sequences. The sequenced sample consisted of naive CXCR3+ CD8+ T cells from blood. Subset indicated: CD45RO-CCR7+CD27+CD95- naive CD8+ T cells expressing CXCR3 (TNR3+). The origin of this receptor is a human donor in good health. Some clones in this sample may be carry-over from other donors' samples. The J gene is TRBJ2-1, the V gene TRBV7-6; TCRdb lists TRBD2, though no DNA is available to test this call. The CDR3 spells CASSLTSGGAGEQFF.